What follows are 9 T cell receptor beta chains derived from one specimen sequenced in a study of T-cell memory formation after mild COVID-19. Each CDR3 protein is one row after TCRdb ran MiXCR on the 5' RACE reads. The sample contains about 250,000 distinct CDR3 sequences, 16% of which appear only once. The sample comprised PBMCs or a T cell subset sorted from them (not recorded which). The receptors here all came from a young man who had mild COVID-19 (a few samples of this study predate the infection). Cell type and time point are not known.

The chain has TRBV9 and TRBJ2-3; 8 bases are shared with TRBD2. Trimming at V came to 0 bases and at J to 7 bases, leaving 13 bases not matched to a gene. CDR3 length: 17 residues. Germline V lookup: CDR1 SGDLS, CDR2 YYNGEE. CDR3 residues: CASSVAGREDSFHTQYF. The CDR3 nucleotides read TGTGCCAGCAGCGTAGCTGGGCGGGAGGACTCTTTTCATACGCAGTATTTT.

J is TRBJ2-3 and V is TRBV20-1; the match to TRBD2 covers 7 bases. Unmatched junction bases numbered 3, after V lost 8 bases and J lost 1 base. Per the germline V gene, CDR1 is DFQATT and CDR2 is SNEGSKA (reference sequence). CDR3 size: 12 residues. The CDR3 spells CSPRGGTDTQYF. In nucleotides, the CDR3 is TGCAGTCCTCGGGGGGGCACAGATACGCAGTATTTT.

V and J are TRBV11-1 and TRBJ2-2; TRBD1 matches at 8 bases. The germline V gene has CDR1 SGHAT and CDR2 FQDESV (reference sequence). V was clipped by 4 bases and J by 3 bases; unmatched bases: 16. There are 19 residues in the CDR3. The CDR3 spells CASSSLFQMDRAYTGELFF. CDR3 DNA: TGTGCCAGCAGCTCCCTCTTCCAAATGGACAGGGCCTACACCGGGGAGCTGTTTTTT.

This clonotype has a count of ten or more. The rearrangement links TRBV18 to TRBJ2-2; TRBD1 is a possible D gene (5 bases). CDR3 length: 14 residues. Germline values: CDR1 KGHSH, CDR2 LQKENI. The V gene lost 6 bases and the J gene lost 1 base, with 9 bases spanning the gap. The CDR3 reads CASSPGQNTGELFF. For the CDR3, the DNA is TGTGCCAGCTCCCCAGGACAGAACACCGGGGAGCTGTTTTTT.

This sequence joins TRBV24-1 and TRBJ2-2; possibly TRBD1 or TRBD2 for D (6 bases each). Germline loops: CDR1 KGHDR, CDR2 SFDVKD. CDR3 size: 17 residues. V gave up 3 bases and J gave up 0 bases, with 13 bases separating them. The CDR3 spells CATSDPRGPSNTGELFF. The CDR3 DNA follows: TGTGCCACCAGTGATCCCCGGGGGCCCTCGAACACCGGGGAGCTGTTTTTT.

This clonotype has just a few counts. CDR3 nucleotides: TGTGCCACCAGCGGACCAAGGGGGCGCACAGATACGCAGTATTTT. Translated: CATSGPRGRTDTQYF. The chain carries TRBV15 and TRBJ2-3; 7 positions match TRBD1. After removal of 5 bases from V and 1 base from J, the junction contained 6 bases not matched to a gene. CDR3 size: 15 residues. The germline CDR1 and CDR2 sequences are LNHNV and YYDKDF (reference sequence).

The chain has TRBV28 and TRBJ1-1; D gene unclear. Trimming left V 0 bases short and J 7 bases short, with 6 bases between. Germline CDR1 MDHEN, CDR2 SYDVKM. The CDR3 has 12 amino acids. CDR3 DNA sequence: TGTGCCAGCAGTTTATGGGGCCGTGAAGCTTTCTTT. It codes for CASSLWGREAFF.

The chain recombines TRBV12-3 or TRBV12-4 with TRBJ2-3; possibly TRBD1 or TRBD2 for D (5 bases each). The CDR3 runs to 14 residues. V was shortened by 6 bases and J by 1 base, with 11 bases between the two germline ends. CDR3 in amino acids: CASRGDVGTDTQYF. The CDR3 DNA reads TGTGCCAGCAGGGGGGACGTCGGCACAGATACGCAGTATTTT.

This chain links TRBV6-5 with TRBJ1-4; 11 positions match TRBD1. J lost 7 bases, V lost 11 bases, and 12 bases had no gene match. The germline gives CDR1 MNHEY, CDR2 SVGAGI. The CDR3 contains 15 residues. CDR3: CARERMGTGGEKLFF. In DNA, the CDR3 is TGTGCCCGAGAGAGAATGGGGACAGGGGGTGAAAAACTGTTTTTT.